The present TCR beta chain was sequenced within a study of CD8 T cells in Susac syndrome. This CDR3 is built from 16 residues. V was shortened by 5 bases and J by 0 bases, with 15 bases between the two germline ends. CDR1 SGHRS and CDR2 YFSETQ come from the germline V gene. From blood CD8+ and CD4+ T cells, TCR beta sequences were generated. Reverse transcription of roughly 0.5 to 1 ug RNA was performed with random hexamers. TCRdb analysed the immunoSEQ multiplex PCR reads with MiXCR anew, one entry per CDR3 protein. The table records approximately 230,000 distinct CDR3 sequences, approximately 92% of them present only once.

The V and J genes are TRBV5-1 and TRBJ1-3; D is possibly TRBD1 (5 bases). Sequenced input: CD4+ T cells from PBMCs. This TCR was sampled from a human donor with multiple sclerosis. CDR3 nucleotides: TGCGCCAGCAGACGGGACGGAGCGAACTCTGGAAACACCATATATTTT. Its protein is CASRRDGANSGNTIYF.